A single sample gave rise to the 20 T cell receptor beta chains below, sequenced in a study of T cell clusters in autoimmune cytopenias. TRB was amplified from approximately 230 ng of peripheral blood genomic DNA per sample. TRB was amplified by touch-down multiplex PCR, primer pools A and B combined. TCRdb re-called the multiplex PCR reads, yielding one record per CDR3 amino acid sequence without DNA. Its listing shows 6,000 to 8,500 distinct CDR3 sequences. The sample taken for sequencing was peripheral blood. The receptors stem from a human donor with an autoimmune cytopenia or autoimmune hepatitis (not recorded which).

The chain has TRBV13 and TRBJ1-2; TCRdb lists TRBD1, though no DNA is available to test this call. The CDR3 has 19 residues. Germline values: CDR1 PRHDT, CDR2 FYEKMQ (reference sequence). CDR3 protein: CASSFLRPAGTQANYGYTF.

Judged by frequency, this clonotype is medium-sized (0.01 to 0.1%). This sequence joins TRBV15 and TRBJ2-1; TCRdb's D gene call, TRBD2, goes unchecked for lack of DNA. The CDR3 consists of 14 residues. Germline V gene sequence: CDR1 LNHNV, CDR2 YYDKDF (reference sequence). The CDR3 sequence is CATSSRGDYNEQFF.

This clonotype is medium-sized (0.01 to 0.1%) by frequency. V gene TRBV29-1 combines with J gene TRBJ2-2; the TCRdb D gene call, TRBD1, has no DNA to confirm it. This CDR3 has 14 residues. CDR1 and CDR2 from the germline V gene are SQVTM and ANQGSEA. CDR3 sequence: CSVARGRHTGELFF.

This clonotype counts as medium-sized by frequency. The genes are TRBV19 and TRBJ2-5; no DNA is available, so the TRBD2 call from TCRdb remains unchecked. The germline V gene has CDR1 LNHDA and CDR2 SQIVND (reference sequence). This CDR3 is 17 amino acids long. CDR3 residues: CASSPTRGRASKETQYF.

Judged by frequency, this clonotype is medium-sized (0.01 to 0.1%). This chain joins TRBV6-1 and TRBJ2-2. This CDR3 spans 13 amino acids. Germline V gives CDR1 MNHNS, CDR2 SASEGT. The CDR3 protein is CASSQKESGELFF.

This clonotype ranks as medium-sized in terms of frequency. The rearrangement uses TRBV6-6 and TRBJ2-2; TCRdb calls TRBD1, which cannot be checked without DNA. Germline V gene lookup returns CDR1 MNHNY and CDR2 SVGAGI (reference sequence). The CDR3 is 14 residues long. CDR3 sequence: CASSSTGATGELFF.

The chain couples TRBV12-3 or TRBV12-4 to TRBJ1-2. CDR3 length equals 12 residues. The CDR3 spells CASSFTGKGYTF.

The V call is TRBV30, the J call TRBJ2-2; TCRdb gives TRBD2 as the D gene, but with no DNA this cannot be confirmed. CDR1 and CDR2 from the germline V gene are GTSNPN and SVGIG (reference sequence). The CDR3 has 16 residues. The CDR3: CAWSASGGASTGELFF.

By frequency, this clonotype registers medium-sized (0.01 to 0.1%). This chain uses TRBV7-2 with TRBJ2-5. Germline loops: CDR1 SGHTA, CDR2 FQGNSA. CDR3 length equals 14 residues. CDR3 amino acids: CASSLNTLVETQYF.

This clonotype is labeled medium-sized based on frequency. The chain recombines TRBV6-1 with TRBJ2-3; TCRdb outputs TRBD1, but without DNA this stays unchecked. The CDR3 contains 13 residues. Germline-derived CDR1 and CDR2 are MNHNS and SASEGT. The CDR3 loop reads CAGGARDTDTQYF.

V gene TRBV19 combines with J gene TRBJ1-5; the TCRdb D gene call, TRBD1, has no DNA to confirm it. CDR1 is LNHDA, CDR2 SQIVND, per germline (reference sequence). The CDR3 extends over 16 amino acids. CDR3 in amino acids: CASSPGRFYSNQPQHF.

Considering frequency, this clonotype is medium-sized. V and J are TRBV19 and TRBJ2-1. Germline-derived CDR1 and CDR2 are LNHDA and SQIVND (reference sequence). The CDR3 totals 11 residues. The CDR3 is CASSHRNEQFF.

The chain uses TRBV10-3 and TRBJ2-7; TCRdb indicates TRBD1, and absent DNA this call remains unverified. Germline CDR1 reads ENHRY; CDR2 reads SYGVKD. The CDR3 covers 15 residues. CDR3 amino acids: CAIRSGQGSFYEQYF.

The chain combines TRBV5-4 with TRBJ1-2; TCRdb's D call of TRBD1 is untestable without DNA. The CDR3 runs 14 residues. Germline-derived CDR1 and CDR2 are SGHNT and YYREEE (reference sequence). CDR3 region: CASSLGQRNYGYTF.

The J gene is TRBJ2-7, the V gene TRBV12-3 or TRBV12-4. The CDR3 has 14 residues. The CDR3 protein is CASSPQWSNYEQYF.

This chain's CDR3 is CASSAPDRAQETQYF. V and J are TRBV6-5 and TRBJ2-5; no DNA is available, so the TRBD1 call from TCRdb remains unchecked. This CDR3 comprises 15 residues. Germline V gene data show CDR1 as MNHEY and CDR2 as SVGAGI.

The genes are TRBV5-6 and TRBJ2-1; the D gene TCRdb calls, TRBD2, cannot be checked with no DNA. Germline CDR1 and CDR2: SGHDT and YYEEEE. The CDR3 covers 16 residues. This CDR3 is CASSLGGGASYNEQFF.

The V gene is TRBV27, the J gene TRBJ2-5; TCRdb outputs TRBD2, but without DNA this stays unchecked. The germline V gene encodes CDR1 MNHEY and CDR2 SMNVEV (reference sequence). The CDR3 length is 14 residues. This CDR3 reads CASSLSLGEETQYF.

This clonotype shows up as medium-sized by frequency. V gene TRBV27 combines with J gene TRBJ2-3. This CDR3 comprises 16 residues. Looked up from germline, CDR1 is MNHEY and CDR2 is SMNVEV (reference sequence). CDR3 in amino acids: CASSLRLAVSTDTQYF.

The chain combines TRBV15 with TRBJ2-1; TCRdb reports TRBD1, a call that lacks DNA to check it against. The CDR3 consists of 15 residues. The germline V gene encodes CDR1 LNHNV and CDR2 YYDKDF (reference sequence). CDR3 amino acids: CATSRQGQGWNEQFF.